Below, 2 T cell receptor beta chains from the same sample are listed, as sequenced in a study of radiotherapy plus CTLA-4 blockade in lung cancer. Measured with immunoSEQ multiplex PCR; TCRdb has only the in-frame clones, and not every one. The table shows over 100,000 clones, with approximately 90% occurring only once. Specimen: peripheral blood, collected from a patient treated with radiotherapy plus ipilimumab. These receptors were taken from a human donor with non-small cell lung cancer that progressed on radiotherapy plus ipilimumab.

This clone is a singleton in its sample. V gene TRBV4-1 combines with J gene TRBJ1-4; 8 bases fit TRBD1. Germline lookup yields CDR1 MGHRA and CDR2 YSYEKL. V dropped 7 bases and J dropped 10; count of bases not matched to a gene: 2. The CDR3 contains 11 residues. CDR3 sequence reads: CASMGTGKLFF. In nucleotides, the CDR3 is TGCGCCAGCATGGGGACAGGAAAACTGTTTTTT.

The CDR3 loop is CASSLESFGAGGSNEQFF. The CDR3, as DNA: TGTGCCAGCAGCTTAGAATCGTTCGGAGCGGGAGGTAGTAATGAGCAGTTCTTC. The chain recombines TRBV7-2 with TRBJ2-1; 9 bases line up with TRBD2. The length of the CDR3 is 18 residues. V was clipped by 1 base and J by 7 bases; unmatched bases: 14. Germline-derived CDR1 and CDR2 are SGHTA and FQGNSA.